This TCR beta chain was found in a study of blood T cell repertoires in COVID-19. On the study more broadly: Acute-phase and convalescent COVID-19 samples originated in the United States, Italy and Spain. T cells, B-cell-depleted T cells, or PBMCs provided the cDNA or gDNA that served as material.

With 5 bases removed from V and 2 bases from J, the gap between germline ends came to 14 bases. The germline CDR1 and CDR2 sequences are SGHRS and YFSETQ. The CDR3 consists of 14 residues. Produced via immunoSEQ multiplex PCR; TCRdb's table is partial and in-frame only. There are some 100,000 clones in the sample; under 90% occur only once, and about 6.6% lies in the top ten. The table lists this clone with a few counts. The sequence derives from a woman in her forties or fifties with acute or convalescent COVID-19. J is TRBJ2-7 and V is TRBV5-1, with a tentative D call TRBD1 (6 bases). Sequenced input: peripheral blood. For the CDR3, the DNA is TGCGCCAGCAGTACAGGGATAAGTACCTACGAGCAGTACTTC. It is translated as CASSTGISTYEQYF. The complete variable domain, with remaining parts taken from reference TRBV5-1 and TRBJ2-7, reads KAGVTQTPRYLIKTRGQQVTLSCSPISGHRSVSWYQQTPGQGLQFLFEYFSETQRNKGNFPGRFSGRQFSNSRSEMNVSTLELGDSALYLCASSTGISTYEQYFGPGTRLTVT.